These 20 T cell receptor beta chains were sequenced from one sample in a study of PD-L1 blockade in urothelial cancer. Repertoires were generated with immunoSEQ multiplex PCR, while TCRdb's copy carries only in-frame clones and drops some. The repertoire holds 46,000 or so clones, nearly 90% seen once, with roughly 8.2% in the top ten. Sequences were derived from PBMCs, sampled around atezolizumab (anti-PD-L1) treatment. Every receptor here comes from a man aged 60-69 years with urothelial cancer.

The V gene is TRBV29-1, the J gene TRBJ1-4; a possible D gene is TRBD1 (6 bases). The V end was cut by 5 bases, the J end by 3 bases, with 7 bases between. The CDR3 has 12 amino acids. Germline V gene lookup returns CDR1 SQVTM and CDR2 ANQGSEA. CDR3 loop: CSVQGPNEKLFF. For the CDR3, the DNA is TGCAGCGTTCAGGGGCCTAATGAAAAACTGTTTTTT.

The chain is built from TRBV5-5 and TRBJ1-6; D ambiguous. Between the trimmed V and J ends, which lost 0 bases and 0 bases, there was a span of 13 bases. CDR1 SGHKS and CDR2 YYEKEE come from the germline V gene (reference sequence). The CDR3 runs to 18 residues. As DNA, the CDR3 is TGTGCCAGCAGCTTGGGAGTTATGCGGCTCTCCTATAATTCACCCCTCCACTTT. Its protein product is CASSLGVMRLSYNSPLHF.

This chain's CDR3 is CARDPGQGNLETQYF. CDR3 bases: TGTGCCAGGGATCCGGGACAGGGAAATTTAGAGACCCAGTACTTC. This chain connects TRBV19 to TRBJ2-5; 9 bases line up with TRBD1. This CDR3 spans 15 amino acids. Germline V gene data show CDR1 as LNHDA and CDR2 as SQIVND (reference sequence). V lost 9 bases to trimming and J lost 4 bases; unmatched junction nucleotides: 12. The variable domain in full, completed from reference TRBV19 and TRBJ2-5, reads DGGITQSPKYLFRKEGQNVTLSCEQNLNHDAMYWYRQDPGQGLRLIYYSQIVNDFQKGDIAEGYSVSREKKESFPLTVTSAQKNPTAFYLCARDPGQGNLETQYFGPGTRLLVL.

This sequence joins TRBV27 and TRBJ1-5, with D possibly TRBD1 on 5 matching bases. The CDR3 runs to 13 residues. V lost 10 bases and J lost 8, with 18 bases in between. Germline loops: CDR1 MNHEY, CDR2 SMNVEV (reference sequence). This chain's CDR3 is CATAIQLGEPQHF. The CDR3 DNA sequence: TGTGCCACAGCCATCCAGCTAGGGGAGCCCCAGCATTTT.

The chain employs TRBV2 and TRBJ2-7, with unresolved D. V lost 4 bases to trimming and J lost 3 bases, with 7 bases between them. Looked up from germline, CDR1 is SNHLY and CDR2 is FYNNEI. The CDR3 extends over 12 amino acids. The CDR3 loop is CASSVRVYEQYF. CDR3 coding DNA: TGTGCCAGCAGTGTTCGAGTCTACGAGCAGTACTTC.

V and J are TRBV14 and TRBJ1-1, with 7 bases matching TRBD1. Germline-derived CDR1 and CDR2 are SGHDN and FVKESK. The CDR3 spans 13 residues. Losses at the gene ends were 0 bases for V and 5 bases for J; bases not matched to a gene: 0. CDR3 loop: CASSQDRGTEAFF. The CDR3 region has the DNA TGTGCCAGCAGCCAAGACAGGGGGACTGAAGCTTTCTTT. The full variable domain, rest sourced from reference TRBV14 and TRBJ1-1, is EAGVTQFPSHSVIEKGQTVTLRCDPISGHDNLYWYRRVMGKEIKFLLHFVKESKQDESGMPNNRFLAERTGGTYSTLKVQPAELEDSGVYFCASSQDRGTEAFFGQGTRLTVV.

The V call is TRBV7-8, the J call TRBJ2-1, with 7 bases aligning to TRBD1. CDR1 is SGHVS and CDR2 is FQNEAQ in the germline V gene. The length of the CDR3 is 15 residues. V dropped 5 bases and J dropped 4; count of bases not matched to a gene: 8. CDR3 DNA sequence: TGTGCCAGCAGCCCTCACAGGGGTCAGTACAATGAGCAGTTCTTC. Amino acids: CASSPHRGQYNEQFF.

The chain recombines TRBV19 with TRBJ1-1, with 8 bases lining up with TRBD1. This CDR3 region has 15 residues. V lost 8 bases to trimming and J lost 2 bases; unmatched junction nucleotides: 10. Per germline, CDR1 LNHDA and CDR2 SQIVND (reference sequence). CDR3 region: CASLRQGATNTEAFF. The DNA of the CDR3 is TGTGCCAGTCTGAGGCAGGGGGCCACTAACACTGAAGCTTTCTTT.

CDR3 DNA sequence: TGTGCCAGCAGTTTATTGACAGGGGGCGGGAGTGGCTACACCTTC. Translating it yields CASSLLTGGGSGYTF. The V and J genes are TRBV28 and TRBJ1-2, with TRBD1 identical over 10 bases. Germline V CDR1 and CDR2: MDHEN, SYDVKM. This CDR3 is built from 15 residues. V shed 1 base, J shed 7 bases, and the junction held 6 bases outside the gene matches.

V gene TRBV29-1 combines with J gene TRBJ1-1; 8 nucleotides line up with TRBD1. Trimming cost V 4 bases and J 4 bases; bases outside gene matches: 8. CDR1 is SQVTM and CDR2 is ANQGSEA in the germline V gene. The length of the CDR3 is 14 residues. The CDR3 nucleotides read TGCAGCGTTGTATCAGGGGGCTGGGGCACTGAAGCTTTCTTT. Protein sequence: CSVVSGGWGTEAFF.

The chain carries TRBV28 and TRBJ1-2, with 7 bases that match TRBD1. The V gene's germline CDR1 is MDHEN and CDR2 SYDVKM. The CDR3 consists of 13 residues. CDR3 DNA sequence: TGTGCTTCAGGACAGGACCTAAGATATGGCTACACCTTC. This translates into CASGQDLRYGYTF.

This chain connects TRBV5-6 to TRBJ1-4; D is unclear. Trimming cost V 4 bases and J 8 bases, with 15 bases left between them. The CDR3 sequence is 14 residues long. CDR1 and CDR2 (germline): SGHDT, YYEEEE. Here the CDR3 DNA reads TGTGCCAGCAGCCGATCGGGGATTTTCGAAAAACTGTTTTTT. Its protein is CASSRSGIFEKLFF.

The chain recombines TRBV19 with TRBJ1-5; D gene unclear. This CDR3 is 17 amino acids long. Germline V gene data show CDR1 as LNHDA and CDR2 as SQIVND (reference sequence). Trimming took off 0 bases at V and 1 base at J, with 13 bases between the two ends. Here the CDR3 reads CASSIDRGGGSNQPQHF. DNA for the CDR3: TGTGCCAGTAGTATAGATCGAGGAGGAGGAAGCAATCAGCCCCAGCATTTT.

The rearrangement joins TRBV6-5 to TRBJ1-1; 8 nucleotides agree with TRBD1. CDR3 length equals 15 residues. Germline values: CDR1 MNHEY, CDR2 SVGAGI. V shed 4 bases and J 2 bases; nucleotides not matched to a gene: 6. CDR3 DNA: TGTGCCAGCAGTTCCCTCGACAGGGGCAACACTGAAGCTTTCTTT. Encoded protein: CASSSLDRGNTEAFF.

This chain connects TRBV11-2 to TRBJ1-4; 7 bases are a match to TRBD1. The V gene end was trimmed by 1 base and the J gene end by 7 bases; junction bases not matched to a gene: 6. CDR3 length: 15 residues. Germline CDR1 SGHAT, CDR2 FQNNGV. CDR3 bases: TGTGCCAGCAGCTTAGTGTGGGCAGGGGGTGAAAAACTGTTTTTT. It yields the protein CASSLVWAGGEKLFF.

The J gene is TRBJ1-1, the V gene TRBV7-9; no firm D call. In germline, CDR1 is SEHNR, CDR2 FQNEAQ (reference sequence). This CDR3 has 13 amino acids. The V gene lost 5 bases and the J gene lost 4 bases, with 11 bases spanning the gap. The CDR3 here is CASSPLGSTEAFF. DNA of the CDR3: TGTGCCAGCAGCCCCTTGGGGAGCACTGAAGCTTTCTTT.

The J gene is TRBJ2-1, the V gene TRBV11-3, with D possibly TRBD2 on 7 matching bases. The CDR3 loop spans 16 amino acids. The V end lost 6 bases, the J end lost 4 bases, and 19 bases lay between the germline ends. Germline CDR1 SGHNT, CDR2 YENEEA. The CDR3 sequence is CASSIRGGAFYNEQFF. CDR3 in DNA: TGTGCCAGCAGTATTCGTGGGGGGGCATTTTACAATGAGCAGTTCTTC. Drawing the rest from reference TRBV11-3 and TRBJ2-1, the complete variable domain is EAGVVQSPRYKIIEKKQPVAFWCNPISGHNTLYWYLQNLGQGPELLIRYENEEAVDDSQLPKDRFSAERLKGVDSTLKIQPAELGDSAVYLCASSIRGGAFYNEQFFGPGTRLTVL.

The gene calls are TRBV29-1 and TRBJ2-7, with D tentatively TRBD1 (5 bases). V dropped 7 bases and J dropped 1 base, with 11 bases sitting between them. From germline, CDR1 is SQVTM and CDR2 ANQGSEA. The CDR3 length is 12 residues. CDR3 sequence reads: CSAATGSYEQYF. The CDR3 nucleotides are TGCAGCGCAGCTACAGGTTCCTACGAGCAGTACTTC.

The J gene is TRBJ1-2, the V gene TRBV19, with a possible D match to TRBD1 (5 bases). Looked up from germline, CDR1 is LNHDA and CDR2 is SQIVND (reference sequence). The CDR3 has 13 amino acids. The V and J ends lost 2 bases and 7 bases respectively, with 11 bases between them. Written as DNA, the CDR3 is TGTGCCAGTAGTATATCGACAGACGGTGGCTACACCTTC. It translates to CASSISTDGGYTF.

The chain couples TRBV6-6 to TRBJ1-1, with D possibly matching TRBD1 (6 bases). This CDR3 comprises 10 residues. V dropped 10 bases and J dropped 8 bases, with 11 bases sitting between them. CDR1 is MNHNY and CDR2 is SVGAGI in the germline V gene (reference sequence). The CDR3 region is CATGRGEAFF. The CDR3 DNA is TGTGCCACCGGAAGGGGGGAAGCTTTCTTT.